Detailed here is one TCR beta chain. This record belongs to a study of blood T cell repertoires in COVID-19. TCRdb's table, derived via immunoSEQ multiplex PCR, lists solely in-frame clones and lacks some. The sample lists 150,000 to 200,000 clones; 85% to 95% were seen once. Sequencing used peripheral blood. The receptor was derived from a woman aged 45-59 years with acute or convalescent COVID-19.

CDR3 sequence reads: CASSRGGGETQYF. The DNA of the CDR3 is TGTGCCAGCAGTCGGGGGGGCGGAGAGACCCAGTACTTC. The chain recombines TRBV6-2 or TRBV6-3 with TRBJ2-5, with 8 bases fitting TRBD2. Germline V lookup: CDR1 MNHEY, CDR2 SVGEGT. Trimming took 5 bases from V and 4 from J; bases not matched to a gene: 3. This CDR3 is 13 amino acids long.